This TCR beta chain emerged from a study of cytomegalovirus exposure and HLA in healthy donors. Study-level results: Using the classifier, cytomegalovirus status was reportedly diagnosed with high specificity and sensitivity. A prior analysis recorded that most TCR beta V segments were productive about 90% or about 30% of the time. In a later analysis, HLA-C alleles had the fewest associated TCRs, DRB1 alleles the most.

In the PCR, 60 Vbeta and 13 Jbeta primers were used. TCRdb's copy holds only in-frame clones and misses some; the assay was immunoSEQ multiplex PCR. The profile shows around 130,000 clones, approximately 85% of them singletons. About this clone itself: Its antigen is undetermined.

Germline CDR1 ENHRY, CDR2 SYGVKD. The CDR3 sequence is 18 residues long. The trim removed 3 bases at V and 7 bases at J, leaving 8 bases unmatched. The sequencing sample was made of PBMCs. The genes are TRBV10-3 and TRBJ2-2, with 16 bases lining up with TRBD2. The source is a woman in her thirties in good health and CMV-seropositive. In nucleotides, the CDR3 is TGTGCCATCAGTGACCCGGGACTAGCGGGAGGGCCGAACGGGGAGCTGTTTTTT. Encoded protein: CAISDPGLAGGPNGELFF.